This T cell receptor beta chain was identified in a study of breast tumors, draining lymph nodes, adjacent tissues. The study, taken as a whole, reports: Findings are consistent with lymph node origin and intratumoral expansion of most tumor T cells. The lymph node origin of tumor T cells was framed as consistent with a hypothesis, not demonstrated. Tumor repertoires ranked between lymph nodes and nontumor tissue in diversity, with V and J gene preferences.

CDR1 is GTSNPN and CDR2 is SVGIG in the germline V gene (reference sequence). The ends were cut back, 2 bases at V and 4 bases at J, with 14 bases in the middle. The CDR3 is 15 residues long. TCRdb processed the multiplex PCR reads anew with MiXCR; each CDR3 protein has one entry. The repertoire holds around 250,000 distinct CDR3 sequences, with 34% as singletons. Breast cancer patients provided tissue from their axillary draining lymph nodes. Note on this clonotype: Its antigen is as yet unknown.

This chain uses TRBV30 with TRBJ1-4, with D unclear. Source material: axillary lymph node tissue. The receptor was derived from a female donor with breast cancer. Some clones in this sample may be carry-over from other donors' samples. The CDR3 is CAWSTPGELNEKLFF. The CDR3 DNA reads TGTGCCTGGAGTACTCCGGGAGAACTTAATGAAAAACTGTTTTTT.